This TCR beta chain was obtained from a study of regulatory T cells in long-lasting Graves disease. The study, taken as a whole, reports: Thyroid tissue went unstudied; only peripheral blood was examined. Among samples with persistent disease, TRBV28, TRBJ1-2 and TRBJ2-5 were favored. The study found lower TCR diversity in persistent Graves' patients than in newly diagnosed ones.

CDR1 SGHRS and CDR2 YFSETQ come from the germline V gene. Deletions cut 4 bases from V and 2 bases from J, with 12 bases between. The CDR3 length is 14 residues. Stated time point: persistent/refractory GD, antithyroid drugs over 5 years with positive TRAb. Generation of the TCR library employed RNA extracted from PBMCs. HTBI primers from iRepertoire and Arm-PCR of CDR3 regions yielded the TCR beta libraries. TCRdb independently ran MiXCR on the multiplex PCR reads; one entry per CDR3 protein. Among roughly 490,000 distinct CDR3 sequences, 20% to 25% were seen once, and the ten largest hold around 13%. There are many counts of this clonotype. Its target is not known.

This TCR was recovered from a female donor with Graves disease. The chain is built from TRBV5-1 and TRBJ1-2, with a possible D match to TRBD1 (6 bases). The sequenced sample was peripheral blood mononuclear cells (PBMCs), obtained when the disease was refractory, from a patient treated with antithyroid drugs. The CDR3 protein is CASSAGTLNYGYTF. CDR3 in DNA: TGCGCCAGCAGCGCCGGGACACTAAACTATGGCTACACCTTC.